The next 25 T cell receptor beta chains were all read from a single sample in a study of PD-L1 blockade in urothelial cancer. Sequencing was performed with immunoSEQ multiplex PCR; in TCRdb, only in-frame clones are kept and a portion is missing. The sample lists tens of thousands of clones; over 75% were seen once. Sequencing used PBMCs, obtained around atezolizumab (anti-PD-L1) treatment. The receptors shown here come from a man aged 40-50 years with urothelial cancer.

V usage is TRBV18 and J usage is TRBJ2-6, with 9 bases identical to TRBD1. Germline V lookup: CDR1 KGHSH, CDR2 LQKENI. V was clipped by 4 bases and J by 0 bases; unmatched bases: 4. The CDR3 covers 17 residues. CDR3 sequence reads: CASSQTGGGSGANVLTF. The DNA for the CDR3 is TGTGCCAGCTCACAGACAGGGGGTGGCTCTGGGGCCAACGTCCTGACTTTC.

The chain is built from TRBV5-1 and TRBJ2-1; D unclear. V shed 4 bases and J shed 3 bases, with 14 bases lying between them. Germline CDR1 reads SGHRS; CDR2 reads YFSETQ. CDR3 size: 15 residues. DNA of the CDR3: TGCGCCAGCAGCCTCGACTCGCTCCTCTACAATGAGCAGTTCTTC. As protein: CASSLDSLLYNEQFF. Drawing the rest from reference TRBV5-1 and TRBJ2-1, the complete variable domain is KAGVTQTPRYLIKTRGQQVTLSCSPISGHRSVSWYQQTPGQGLQFLFEYFSETQRNKGNFPGRFSGRQFSNSRSEMNVSTLELGDSALYLCASSLDSLLYNEQFFGPGTRLTVL.

The CDR3 nucleotides read TGCGCCAGCAGCTCGCCAAGACTAGCGGGAGGCCACGAGCAGTACTTC. Protein sequence: CASSSPRLAGGHEQYF. This chain uses TRBV5-1 with TRBJ2-7; TRBD2 aligns across 13 bases. The CDR3 has 16 amino acids. Looked up from germline, CDR1 is SGHRS and CDR2 is YFSETQ. The junction had 8 bases not matched to a gene; V was cut back by 3 bases and J by 5 bases. Filled out from reference TRBV5-1 and TRBJ2-7, the complete variable domain reads KAGVTQTPRYLIKTRGQQVTLSCSPISGHRSVSWYQQTPGQGLQFLFEYFSETQRNKGNFPGRFSGRQFSNSRSEMNVSTLELGDSALYLCASSSPRLAGGHEQYFGPGTRLTVT.

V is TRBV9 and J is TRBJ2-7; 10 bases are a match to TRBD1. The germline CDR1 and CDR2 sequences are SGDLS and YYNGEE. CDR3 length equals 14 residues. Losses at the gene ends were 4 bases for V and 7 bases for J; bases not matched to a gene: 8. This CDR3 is CASSIGTGDREQYF. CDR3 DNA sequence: TGTGCCAGCAGCATAGGGACAGGGGACCGTGAGCAGTACTTC.

The DNA of the CDR3 is TGCAGCGTTGAACCTAGCGGGGTGGCAGATACGCAGTATTTT. As protein: CSVEPSGVADTQYF. The chain joins TRBV29-1 to TRBJ2-3, with TRBD2 identical over 9 bases. CDR3 length: 14 amino acids. Germline CDR1 reads SQVTM; CDR2 reads ANQGSEA. Losses at the gene ends were 2 bases for V and 4 bases for J; bases not matched to a gene: 4.

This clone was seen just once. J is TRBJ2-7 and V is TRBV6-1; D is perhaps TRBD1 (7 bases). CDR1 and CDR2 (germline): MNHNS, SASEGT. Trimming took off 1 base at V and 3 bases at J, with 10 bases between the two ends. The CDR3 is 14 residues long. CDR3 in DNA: TGTGCCAGCAGTGAAGGACAGGGACTCTACGAGCAGTACTTC. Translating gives CASSEGQGLYEQYF.

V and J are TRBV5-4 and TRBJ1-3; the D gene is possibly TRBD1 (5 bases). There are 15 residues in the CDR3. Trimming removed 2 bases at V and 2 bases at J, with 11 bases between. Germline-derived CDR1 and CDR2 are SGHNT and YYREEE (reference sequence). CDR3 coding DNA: TGTGCCAGCAGCTTCCAGGGATCGCCTGGAAACACCATATATTTT. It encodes CASSFQGSPGNTIYF.

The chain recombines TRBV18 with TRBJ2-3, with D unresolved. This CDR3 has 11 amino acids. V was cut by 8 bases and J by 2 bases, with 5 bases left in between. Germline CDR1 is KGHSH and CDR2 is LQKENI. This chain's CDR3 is CASVLTDTQYF. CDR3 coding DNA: TGTGCCAGCGTCCTCACAGATACGCAGTATTTT. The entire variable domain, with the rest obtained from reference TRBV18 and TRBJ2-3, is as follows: NAGVMQNPRHLVRRRGQEARLRCSPMKGHSHVYWYRQLPEEGLKFMVYLQKENIIDESGMPKERFSAEFPKEGPSILRIQQVVRGDSAAYFCASVLTDTQYFGPGTRLTVL.

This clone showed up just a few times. The CDR3, as DNA: TGTGCCAGCAGCGGAGGGGTCGGTATTCTCACAGATACGCAGTATTTT. Amino acid sequence: CASSGGVGILTDTQYF. This chain uses TRBV7-2 with TRBJ2-3, with D perhaps TRBD2 (6 bases). Germline CDR1 and CDR2: SGHTA and FQGNSA. Deletions cut 5 bases from V and 2 bases from J, with 17 bases between. CDR3 length: 16 amino acids.

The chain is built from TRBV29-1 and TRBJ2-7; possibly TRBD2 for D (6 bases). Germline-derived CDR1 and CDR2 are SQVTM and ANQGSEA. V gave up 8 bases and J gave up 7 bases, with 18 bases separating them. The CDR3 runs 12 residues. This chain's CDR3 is CSSRDSLGEQYF. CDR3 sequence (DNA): TGCAGCTCCAGGGACTCCCTGGGAGAGCAGTACTTC.

The CDR3 DNA sequence: TGTGCCAGCAGTGCGGTGCTAGCGGGTAAGAATGAGCAGTTCTTC. Its translation: CASSAVLAGKNEQFF. V is TRBV2 and J is TRBJ2-1; 8 bases align to TRBD2. V gave up 4 bases and J gave up 7 bases; unmatched junction bases: 9. The CDR3 length is 15 residues. Germline V gives CDR1 SNHLY, CDR2 FYNNEI.

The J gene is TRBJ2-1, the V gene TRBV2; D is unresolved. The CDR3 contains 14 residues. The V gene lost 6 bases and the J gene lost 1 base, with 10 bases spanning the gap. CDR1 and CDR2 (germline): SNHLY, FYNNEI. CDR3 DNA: TGTGCCAGCAGGGCGGTTTGGTCCTACAATGAGCAGTTCTTC. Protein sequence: CASRAVWSYNEQFF.

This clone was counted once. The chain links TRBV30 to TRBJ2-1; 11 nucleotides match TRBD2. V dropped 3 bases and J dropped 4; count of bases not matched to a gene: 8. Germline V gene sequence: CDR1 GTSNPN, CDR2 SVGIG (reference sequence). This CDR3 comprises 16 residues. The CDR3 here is CAWSAGLAEIYNEQFF. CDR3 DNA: TGTGCCTGGAGCGCGGGACTAGCGGAAATTTACAATGAGCAGTTCTTC.

The CDR3 DNA is TGTGCCAGCAGCTTAGTTTCTAGCGGGATTTCAGATACGCAGTATTTT. The encoded protein is CASSLVSSGISDTQYF. The rearrangement uses TRBV7-2 and TRBJ2-3, with 9 nucleotides matching TRBD2. The length of the CDR3 is 16 residues. Germline V gene data show CDR1 as SGHTA and CDR2 as FQGNSA. Trimming removed 1 base from V and 4 bases from J; junction bases left unmatched: 6.

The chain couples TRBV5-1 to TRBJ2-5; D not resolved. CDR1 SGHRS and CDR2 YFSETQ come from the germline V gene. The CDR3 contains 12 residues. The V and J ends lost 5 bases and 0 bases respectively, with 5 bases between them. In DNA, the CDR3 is TGCGCCAGCAGTCCGGACCAAGAGACCCAGTACTTC. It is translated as CASSPDQETQYF.

The CDR3 loop is CASSPPGLAAYEQYF. The CDR3 DNA is TGTGCCAGCAGCCCCCCCGGACTAGCAGCCTACGAGCAGTACTTC. The J gene is TRBJ2-7, the V gene TRBV27; 8 bases line up with TRBD2. CDR3 length equals 15 residues. V shed 6 bases, J shed 2 bases, and the junction held 9 bases outside the gene matches. The germline CDR1 and CDR2 sequences are MNHEY and SMNVEV (reference sequence).

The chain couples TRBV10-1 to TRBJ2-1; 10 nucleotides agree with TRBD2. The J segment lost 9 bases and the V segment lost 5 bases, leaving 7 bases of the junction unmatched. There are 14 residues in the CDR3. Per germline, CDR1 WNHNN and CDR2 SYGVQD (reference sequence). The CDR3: CASSQSGRGSEQFF. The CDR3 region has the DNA TGCGCCAGCAGTCAAAGCGGGAGGGGGAGTGAGCAGTTCTTC.

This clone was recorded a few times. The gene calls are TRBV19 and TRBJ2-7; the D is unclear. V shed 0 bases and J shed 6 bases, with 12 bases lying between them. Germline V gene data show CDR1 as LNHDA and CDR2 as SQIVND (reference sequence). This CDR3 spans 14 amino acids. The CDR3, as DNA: TGTGCCAGTAGTATAGATCCCCATTTGTGCGAGCAGTACTTC. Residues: CASSIDPHLCEQYF.

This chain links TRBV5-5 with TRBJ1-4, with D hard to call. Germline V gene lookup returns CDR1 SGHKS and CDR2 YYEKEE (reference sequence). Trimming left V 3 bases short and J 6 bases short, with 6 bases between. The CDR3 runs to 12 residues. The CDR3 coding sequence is TGTGCCAGCAGCTGGGGAGATGAAAAACTGTTTTTT. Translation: CASSWGDEKLFF. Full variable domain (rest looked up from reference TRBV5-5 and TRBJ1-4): DAGVTQSPTHLIKTRGQQVTLRCSPISGHKSVSWYQQVLGQGPQFIFQYYEKEERGRGNFPDRFSARQFPNYSSELNVNALLLGDSALYLCASSWGDEKLFFGSGTQLSVL.

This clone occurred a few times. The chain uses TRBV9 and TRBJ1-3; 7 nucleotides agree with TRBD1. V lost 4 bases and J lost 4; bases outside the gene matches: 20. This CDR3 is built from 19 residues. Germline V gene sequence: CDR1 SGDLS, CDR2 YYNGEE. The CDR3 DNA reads TGTGCCAGCAGCTTTCTTGAAGGGGGCCGATTTGGATCCGGAAACACCATATATTTT. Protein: CASSFLEGGRFGSGNTIYF.

CDR3 residues: CASSWTAARLNNEQFF. CDR3 DNA: TGTGCCAGCAGTTGGACTGCGGCCCGACTAAATAATGAGCAGTTCTTC. The chain joins TRBV6-5 to TRBJ2-1, with D possibly being TRBD2 (5 bases). The ends were cut back, 4 bases at V and 7 bases at J, with 20 bases in the middle. CDR1 MNHEY and CDR2 SVGAGI come from the germline V gene. This CDR3 has 16 residues.

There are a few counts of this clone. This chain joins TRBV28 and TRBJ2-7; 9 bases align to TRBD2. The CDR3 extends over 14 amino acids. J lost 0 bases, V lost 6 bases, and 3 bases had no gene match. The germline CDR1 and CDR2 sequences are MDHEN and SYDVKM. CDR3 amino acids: CASRVAGASYEQYF. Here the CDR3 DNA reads TGTGCCAGCAGAGTAGCGGGAGCCTCCTACGAGCAGTACTTC.

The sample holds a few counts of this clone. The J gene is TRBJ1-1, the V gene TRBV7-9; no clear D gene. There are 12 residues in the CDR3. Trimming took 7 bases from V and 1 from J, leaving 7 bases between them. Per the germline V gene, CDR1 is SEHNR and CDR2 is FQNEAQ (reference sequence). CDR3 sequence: CASNGGNTEAFF. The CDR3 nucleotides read TGTGCCAGCAACGGTGGGAACACTGAAGCTTTCTTT.

In DNA form, the CDR3 reads TGTGCCAGCAGCTTGGGGCTTCAAGAGACCCAGTACTTC. This encodes CASSLGLQETQYF. The rearrangement links TRBV5-5 to TRBJ2-5; no clear D gene. This CDR3 comprises 13 residues. Germline CDR1 and CDR2: SGHKS and YYEKEE (reference sequence). V shed 0 bases and J shed 2 bases, with 5 bases lying between them.

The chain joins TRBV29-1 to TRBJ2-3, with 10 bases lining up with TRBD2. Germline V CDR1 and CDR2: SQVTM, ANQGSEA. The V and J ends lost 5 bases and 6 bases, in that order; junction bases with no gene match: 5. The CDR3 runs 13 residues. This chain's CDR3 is CSVTRTSGDTQYF. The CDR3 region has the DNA TGCAGCGTTACCCGGACTAGCGGCGATACGCAGTATTTT.